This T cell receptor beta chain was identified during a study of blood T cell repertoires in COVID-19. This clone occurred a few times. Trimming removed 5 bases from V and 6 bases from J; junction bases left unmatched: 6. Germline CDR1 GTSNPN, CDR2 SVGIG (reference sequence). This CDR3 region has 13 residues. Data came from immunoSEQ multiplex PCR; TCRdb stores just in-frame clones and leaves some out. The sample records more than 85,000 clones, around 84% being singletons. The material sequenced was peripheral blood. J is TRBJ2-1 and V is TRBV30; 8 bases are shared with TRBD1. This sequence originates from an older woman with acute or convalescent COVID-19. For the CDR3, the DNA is TGTGCCTGGGTGGACAGGGACGGCAATGAGCAGTTCTTC. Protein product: CAWVDRDGNEQFF.